What follows describes a single T cell receptor (beta chain). This clonotype occurred a few times. Its antigen specificity is not known. Base qualities are missing; no much larger clone stands one base away. V and J are trimmed by 0 bases and 9 bases, and the gene matches miss 6 bases of the junction. The germline V gene (reference sequence) yields SGHNT for CDR1 and YYREEE for CDR2. Counted from cysteine to phenylalanine, this CDR3 has 15 amino acids. Of all the DNA, just the CDR3 is kept, 45 bases in frame from base 1. The source of the sample is a study of glioma-infiltrating T cells (TCRdb year 2016). In terms of the full investigation: Sequencing of TCR alpha- and beta-chain repertoires was performed on glioma tissue, on non-neoplastic brain tissue, and on matched peripheral blood mononuclear cells. To measure divergence between tissue and blood T-cell populations, each tissue-infiltrating repertoire was compared with the peripheral blood repertoire of the same patient. Three low-grade glioma patients, 7 to 9 primary glioblastoma patients and three non-glioma patients contributing non-neoplastic brain tissue were included in the paired cohort. Study-wide findings and limitations: VJ-independent divergence between tissue and blood was below expectation in non-neoplastic patients but above expectation in all gliomas, especially low-grade gliomas. Group comparisons rested on small numbers: three non-neoplastic, three low-grade glioma and roughly 8 glioblastoma patients. Tissue and blood shared very few CDR3 sequences, a result attributed to high CDR3 diversity and limited sampling.

TCR alpha and beta CDR3 regions were amplified with the iRepertoire nested amplicon-rescue multiplex PCR (arm-PCR) platform from RNA. For one-step reverse transcription and amplification, about 100-450 ng of tissue mRNA or PBMC total RNA was used as input. Following bead purification, Illumina adapters were added by a secondary multiplex PCR, and the libraries were gel-purified between 200 and 400 bp. Internal 6-nucleotide barcodes were carried by the libraries and were used for demultiplexing. Sequencing of the libraries was done on an Illumina MiSeq using 2x220 or 2x250 nucleotide paired-end reads. From the authors' description of their analysis: Paired reads were merged with FLASH 1.2.11 and aligned to the GRCh37 human genome with BWA-MEM before extracting TRA and TRB reads. For V and J assignment, an IMGT-derived reference of cassette sequences and CDR3 motifs that included pseudogenes was used. Three-frame translation of reads was performed, and productive CDR3s were defined as those with a C...FGXG motif and no stop codons. A clonotype was defined as a unique combination of a V-J cassette pair and a CDR3 amino acid sequence. Filtering of reads was based on Hamming distance, with the threshold set by the sequence error rate of each sample in mapped regions. TCRdb took the public reads, trimmed them with fastp at Q25, ran MiXCR for clone calling and kept in-frame beta chains. Each entry merges the rows of one CDR3 protein and shows their most common DNA and genes. The V and J calls and clone size come from TCRdb's table, not from the authors' own analysis. Recorded for this sample are approximately 100,000 distinct CDR3 sequences; around 29% of them occurred a single time. Of the sample, 44% is held by the ten largest clones.

The specimen was glioma tissue, nonneoplastic brain tissue, or PBMCs (not recorded which). In this chain, TRBV5-4 is recombined with TRBJ1-6; 7 bases in the junction line up with TRBD1. This TCR was sampled from a human donor with low-grade glioma or glioblastoma, undergoing nonglioma brain surgery, or in good health (not recorded which). CDR3 reads: CASSLGRQGVSPLHF. In nucleotides, the sequence is TGTGCCAGCAGCTTGGGGCGACAGGGCGTTTCACCCCTCCACTTT.